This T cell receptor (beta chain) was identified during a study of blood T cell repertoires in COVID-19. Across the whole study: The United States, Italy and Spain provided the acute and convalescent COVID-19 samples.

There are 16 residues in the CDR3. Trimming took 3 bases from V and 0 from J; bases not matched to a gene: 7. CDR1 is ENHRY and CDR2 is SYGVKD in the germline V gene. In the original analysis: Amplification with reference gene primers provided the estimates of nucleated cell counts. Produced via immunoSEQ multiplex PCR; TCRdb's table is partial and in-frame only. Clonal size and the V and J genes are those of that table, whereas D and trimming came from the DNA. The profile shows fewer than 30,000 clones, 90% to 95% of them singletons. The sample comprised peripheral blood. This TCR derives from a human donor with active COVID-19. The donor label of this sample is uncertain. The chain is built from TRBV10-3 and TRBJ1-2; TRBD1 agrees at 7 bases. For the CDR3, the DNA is TGTGCCATCAGTGAAGGCCGGGACAGACCTAACTATGGCTACACCTTC. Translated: CAISEGRDRPNYGYTF.